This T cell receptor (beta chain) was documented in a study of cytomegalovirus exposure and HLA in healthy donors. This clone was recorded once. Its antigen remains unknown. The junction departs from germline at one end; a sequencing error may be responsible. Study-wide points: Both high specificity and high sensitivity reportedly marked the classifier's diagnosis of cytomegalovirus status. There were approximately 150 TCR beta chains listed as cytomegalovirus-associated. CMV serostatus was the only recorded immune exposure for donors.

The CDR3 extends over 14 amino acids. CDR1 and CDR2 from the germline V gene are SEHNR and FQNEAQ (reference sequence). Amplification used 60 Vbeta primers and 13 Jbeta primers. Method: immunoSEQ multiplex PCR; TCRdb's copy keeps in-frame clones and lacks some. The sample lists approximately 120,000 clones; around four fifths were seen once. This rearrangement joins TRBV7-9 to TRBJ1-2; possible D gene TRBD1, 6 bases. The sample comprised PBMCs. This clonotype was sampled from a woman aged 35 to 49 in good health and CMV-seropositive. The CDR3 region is CSSSGTPRKYGYTF. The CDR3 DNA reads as TGTTCCAGCAGCGGGACACCCCGGAAGTATGGCTACACCTTC.